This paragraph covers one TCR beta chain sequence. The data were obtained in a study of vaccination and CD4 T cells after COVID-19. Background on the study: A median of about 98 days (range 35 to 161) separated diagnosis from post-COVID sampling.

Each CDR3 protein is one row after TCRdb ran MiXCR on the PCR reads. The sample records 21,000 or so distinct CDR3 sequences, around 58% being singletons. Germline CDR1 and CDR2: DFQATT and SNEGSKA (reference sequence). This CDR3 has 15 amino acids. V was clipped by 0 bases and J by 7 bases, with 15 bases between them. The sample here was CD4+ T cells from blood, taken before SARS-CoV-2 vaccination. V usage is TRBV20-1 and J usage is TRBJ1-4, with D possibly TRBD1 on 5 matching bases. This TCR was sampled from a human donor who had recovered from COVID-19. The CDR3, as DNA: TGCAGTGCTAGAGATCCGGGGGGGGTTGGTGAAAAACTGTTTTTT. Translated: CSARDPGGVGEKLFF.